This is a list of T cell receptor beta chains from one sample in a study of CD8+ T cells in alopecia areata. Clones were sequenced by immunoSEQ multiplex PCR, and TCRdb holds only the in-frame ones, with some missing. Of approximately 100,000 clones in the sample, about 60% were seen once. Sequenced material: CD8+ T cells sorted from blood, taken between weeks 55 and 65, from a patient treated with tofacitinib. These TCRs come from a human donor with alopecia areata. CDR3s include the opening cysteine and the closing phenylalanine or tryptophan. A D gene is named only where the DNA matches it firmly. Only some rows state a clone size, as once, few, many or a class for expanded clones.

CASSQGRNYEQYF TGCGCCAGCAGCCAAGGGAGAAACTACGAGCAGTACTTC TRBV4-1 - TRBJ2-7 -
CASSISGFSKNIQYF TGTGCCAGTAGTATATCAGGGTTTTCCAAAAACATTCAGTACTTC TRBV19 - TRBJ2-4 -
CASRERKFEQYF TGTGCCAGCCGGGAGCGGAAGTTCGAGCAGTACTTC TRBV2 - TRBJ2-7 -
CAKERAQFF TGCGCCAAAGAGCGGGCGCAGTTCTTC TRBV4-1 - TRBJ2-1 -
CSVEGQGQGDIQYF TGCAGCGTTGAAGGACAGGGACAGGGGGACATTCAGTACTTC TRBV29-1 - TRBJ2-4 TRBD1
CASSATDHQLFF TGTGCCAGCAGCGCGACCGACCATCAACTGTTTTTT TRBV5-6 once TRBJ1-4 -
CASTEAREGLADTQYF TGTGCCAGCACGGAAGCCCGGGAGGGGTTAGCAGATACGCAGTATTTT TRBV2 few TRBJ2-3 TRBD2
CAAGRYNYGYTF TGTGCCGCGGGAAGGTACAACTATGGCTACACCTTC TRBV27 - TRBJ1-2 -
CASSYLRRRGLKETQYF TGTGCCAGCAGTTACCTCAGGCGGAGGGGTTTAAAAGAGACCCAGTACTTC TRBV27 - TRBJ2-5 -
CASSRRFTDTQYF TGTGCCAGTAGTAGACGCTTCACAGATACGCAGTATTTT TRBV19 - TRBJ2-3 -
CSVDLGGNTIYF TGCAGCGTTGACCTGGGAGGAAACACCATATATTTT TRBV29-1 - TRBJ1-3 -
CASSLSKSTKTQYF TGTGCCAGCAGTTTATCAAAGTCTACGAAGACCCAGTACTTC TRBV27 - TRBJ2-5 -
CASSWTSGGSSTDTQYF TGTGCCAGCTCTTGGACTAGCGGGGGCTCTAGCACAGATACGCAGTATTTT TRBV2 - TRBJ2-3 TRBD2
CASSLAAGLIGRTYGYTF TGTGCCAGCAGTTTAGCCGCGGGATTGATAGGACGGACCTATGGCTACACCTTC TRBV27 - TRBJ1-2 -
CASSSGGGAQPQHF TGCGCCAGCAGCTCTGGAGGGGGCGCCCAGCCCCAGCATTTT TRBV5-1 once TRBJ1-5 TRBD1
CASSQRSGTEAFF TGCGCCAGCAGCCAAAGATCGGGGACTGAAGCTTTCTTT TRBV4-1 - TRBJ1-1 -
CASSPEIQETQYF TGTGCCAGCTCACCCGAGATCCAAGAGACCCAGTACTTC TRBV18 - TRBJ2-5 -
CASSVSGTAQDEQFF TGTGCCAGCAGCGTATCGGGGACAGCCCAAGATGAGCAGTTCTTC TRBV9 once TRBJ2-1 TRBD1
CASSYTTGSNQPQHF TGTGCCAGCAGTTACACGACAGGGAGCAATCAGCCCCAGCATTTT TRBV6-6 - TRBJ1-5 TRBD1
CATGGQPSRGYTF TGTGCCACGGGGGGACAGCCATCGAGGGGCTACACCTTC TRBV2 - TRBJ1-2 TRBD1
CASSPATSPTQYF TGTGCCAGCAGCCCCGCTACTTCTCCTACGCAGTATTTT TRBV7-9 - TRBJ2-3 -
CASNLAVNTEAFF TGCGCCAGCAACTTGGCAGTGAACACTGAAGCTTTCTTT TRBV5-1 - TRBJ1-1 -
CAWSVRVYEQYF TGTGCCTGGAGTGTACGCGTCTACGAGCAGTACTTC TRBV30 - TRBJ2-7 -
CATSRKGGELFF TGTGCCACCAGCCGGAAAGGGGGGGAGCTGTTTTTT TRBV15 - TRBJ2-2 -
CASSSEGGTVVYGYTF TGTGCCAGCAGCTCGGAGGGGGGCACAGTGGTCTATGGCTACACCTTC TRBV7-2 few TRBJ1-2 -
CAWSAPRDYLWEQYF TGTGCCTGGAGTGCCCCCCGGGACTACCTCTGGGAGCAGTACTTC TRBV30 - TRBJ2-7 TRBD2
CASSAGGRETQYF TGTGCCAGCAGTGCAGGGGGCCGGGAGACCCAGTACTTC TRBV2 - TRBJ2-5 TRBD1
CATSRDEDRVFYGYTF TGTGCCACCAGCAGAGATGAGGACAGGGTATTCTATGGCTACACCTTC TRBV15 once TRBJ1-2 TRBD1
CASSLAGHPYEQYF TGTGCCAGCAGCTTAGCGGGACATCCTTACGAGCAGTACTTC TRBV13 - TRBJ2-7 -
CASRSGNKQETQYF TGTGCCAGCAGGTCGGGTAATAAACAAGAGACCCAGTACTTC TRBV7-9 few TRBJ2-5 -
CASALIAGGLNEQFF TGCGCCAGCGCACTGATAGCGGGGGGGCTAAATGAGCAGTTCTTC TRBV4-1 few TRBJ2-1 TRBD2
CASSDPSGTSDEQFF TGTGCCAGCAGCGACCCCTCCGGGACTAGTGATGAGCAGTTCTTC TRBV9 - TRBJ2-1 TRBD2
CARSLSRDGYGYTF TGTGCCAGAAGCTTGAGTCGGGACGGCTATGGCTACACCTTC TRBV5-3 - TRBJ1-2 -
CASSQGGVFF TGTGCCAGCAGCCAGGGCGGTGTGTTCTTC TRBV25-1 - TRBJ2-1 -
CSVTTGGDYNEQFF TGCAGCGTGACCACAGGGGGCGACTACAATGAGCAGTTCTTC TRBV29-1 - TRBJ2-1 TRBD1
CASSSGLAGGYEQFF TGTGCCAGCAGCTCCGGACTAGCGGGGGGGTATGAGCAGTTCTTC TRBV13 - TRBJ2-1 TRBD2